Listed below are T cell receptor beta chains from one sample, sequenced in a study of immune evolution from preneoplasia to lung adenocarcinoma. Assay used: immunoSEQ multiplex PCR; TCRdb lists only in-frame clones, some missing. The sample records roughly 6,600 clones, approximately 80% being singletons. Sample: FFPE adjacent normal lung tissue. All receptors derive from a person in their sixties or seventies with lung adenocarcinoma. CDR3s include the opening cysteine and the closing phenylalanine or tryptophan. The size of a clone is reported for some rows only, either as once, few or many, or as a class for expanded clones.

J gene,CDR3 length,clone size,V gene,CDR3 protein
TRBJ1-4,15,-,TRBV9,CASSVEDRVNEKLFF
TRBJ1-4,13,-,TRBV4-2,CASSQDILEKLFF
TRBJ2-1,12,-,TRBV5-4,CASSWTDNEQFF
TRBJ2-5,16,-,TRBV27,CASSLLAGGPGETQYF
TRBJ2-2,14,-,TRBV4-1,CASSQWEGTGELFF
TRBJ1-1,17,-,TRBV9,CASSPHGAGVGDTEAFF
TRBJ1-5,15,-,TRBV5-1,CASSTGQGANQPQHF
TRBJ2-5,13,few,TRBV28,CASSSQGAKTQYF
TRBJ2-1,14,-,TRBV6-1,CASSDTGGSSEQFF
TRBJ2-1,15,-,TRBV6-5,CASSYSAGVANEQFF
TRBJ2-2,14,-,TRBV5-1,CASSRLATSGELFF
TRBJ2-1,14,once,TRBV11-2,CASGRDRGYNEQFF
TRBJ2-4,14,-,TRBV15,CATSSGTPKNIQYF
TRBJ2-7,12,-,TRBV29-1,CSVWDRPDEQYF
TRBJ2-2,18,few,TRBV5-4,CASSLATGTGGRTGELFF
TRBJ1-1,14,-,TRBV7-9,CASSSQGGGTEAFF
TRBJ1-3,14,few,TRBV29-1,CSATLVDTGNTIYF
TRBJ2-7,15,-,TRBV28,CASSPPDRGLNEQYF
TRBJ2-7,12,few,TRBV10-2,CARDCPSYEQYF
TRBJ2-7,13,-,TRBV6-6,CASRPGDSYEQYF
TRBJ2-1,14,-,TRBV6-1,CASSEDTGSNEQFF
TRBJ2-3,15,few,TRBV15,CATSRAGRRADTQYF
TRBJ1-1,15,-,TRBV27,CASSRQGAVNTEAFF
TRBJ1-1,14,-,TRBV19,CASRRQGTNTEAFF
TRBJ2-2,13,-,TRBV29-1,CSWTTGGSGELFF
TRBJ2-1,15,once,TRBV19,CASREQAGGYNEQFF
TRBJ2-5,14,-,TRBV29-1,CSVEDTASQETQYF
TRBJ2-5,13,few,TRBV6-5,CASSYSDGETQYF
TRBJ1-5,14,-,TRBV6-5,CASSLTGKNQPQHF
TRBJ2-2,18,-,TRBV15,CATSREGVGWQDTGELFF
TRBJ2-3,14,few,TRBV7-2,CASRTGLATDTQYF
TRBJ2-5,14,-,TRBV5-1,CASSVQQGQETQYF
TRBJ2-3,14,-,TRBV4-3,CASRRTVTTDTQYF
TRBJ1-1,15,-,TRBV5-6,CASSSGGGLSTEAFF
TRBJ1-2,15,-,TRBV19,CASRTDRGKAYGYTF
TRBJ2-3,17,-,TRBV7-3,CASSEGTSGSVSDTQYF
TRBJ2-5,16,-,TRBV5-5,CASSAWDSPQRETQYF
TRBJ1-2,14,-,TRBV4-3,CASSQTREFGGYTF
TRBJ2-1,15,-,TRBV28,CASSFPFTGGSEQFF
TRBJ1-5,15,-,TRBV12-5,CASGLNRQGIQPQHF